These 6 T cell receptor beta chains were all obtained from the same sample, sequenced in a study of blood T cell repertoires in COVID-19. The data were produced by immunoSEQ multiplex PCR, yet TCRdb's version contains in-frame clones alone and is incomplete. The table shows approximately 250,000 clones, with 70% to 90% occurring only once. Sequencing was carried out using PBMCs or T cells enriched from blood (not recorded which). The receptors come from a woman aged 25-40 years who had recovered from COVID-19.

The chain recombines TRBV7-2 with TRBJ2-5, with TRBD1 matching 10 bases. Germline V CDR1 and CDR2: SGHTA, FQGNSA. With V trimmed by 5 bases and J by 2 bases, 8 bases remained unmatched. The CDR3 consists of 16 residues. The CDR3 region is CASSLGTGARQETQYF. The DNA of the CDR3 is TGTGCCAGCAGCCTAGGGACAGGGGCTCGACAAGAGACCCAGTACTTC.

CDR3: CASSLDTGGWGGYTF. The CDR3 nucleotides are TGTGCCAGCAGCTTAGATACAGGGGGATGGGGTGGCTACACCTTC. The rearrangement links TRBV11-2 to TRBJ1-2, with 8 bases lining up with TRBD1. Germline values: CDR1 SGHAT, CDR2 FQNNGV. The CDR3 has 15 residues. The V segment lost 0 bases and the J segment 7 bases; nucleotides outside the gene matches: 7. Combining the CDR3 with reference TRBV11-2 and TRBJ1-2 gives the whole variable domain EAGVAQSPRYKIIEKRQSVAFWCNPISGHATLYWYQQILGQGPKLLIQFQNNGVVDDSQLPKDRFSAERLKGVDSTLKIQPAKLEDSAVYLCASSLDTGGWGGYTFGSGTRLTVV.

V usage is TRBV3-1 (or the pseudogene TRBV3-2) and J usage is TRBJ1-2; 12 bases fit TRBD1. From germline, CDR1 is LGHDT and CDR2 YNNKEL (reference sequence). The CDR3 totals 17 residues. J was trimmed by 5 bases and V by 0 bases; bases with no gene match: 7. The CDR3 DNA reads as TGTGCCAGCAGCCAAGACGCCGAGGGACAGGGGGCATATGGCTACACCTTC. Its protein product is CASSQDAEGQGAYGYTF.

The rearrangement uses TRBV27 and TRBJ1-1, with TRBD1 matching 7 bases. This CDR3 is 15 amino acids long. Per the germline V gene, CDR1 is MNHEY and CDR2 is SMNVEV (reference sequence). With V trimmed by 3 bases and J by 3 bases, 7 bases remained unmatched. CDR3 region: CASSFGRGSDTEAFF. CDR3 nucleotides: TGTGCCAGCAGTTTTGGCAGGGGGTCCGACACTGAAGCTTTCTTT.

The chain joins TRBV30 to TRBJ1-1; no clear D gene. Trimming shortened V by 1 base and J by 1 base, and 10 bases separated the two germline ends. CDR1 is GTSNPN, CDR2 SVGIG, per germline (reference sequence). This CDR3 is built from 14 residues. The CDR3 nucleotides are TGTGCCTGGAGTGGAACGGTCGAGAACACTGAAGCTTTCTTT. It codes for CAWSGTVENTEAFF.

The CDR3 nucleotides read TGTGCCAGCAGGGAAGCCAGGGTTTCCTCTGGCTACACCTTC. This translates into CASREARVSSGYTF. This chain connects TRBV28 to TRBJ1-2; the D gene is possibly TRBD1 (5 bases). V was shortened by 6 bases and J by 7 bases, with 18 bases between the two germline ends. Germline CDR1 reads MDHEN; CDR2 reads SYDVKM. CDR3 size: 14 residues.